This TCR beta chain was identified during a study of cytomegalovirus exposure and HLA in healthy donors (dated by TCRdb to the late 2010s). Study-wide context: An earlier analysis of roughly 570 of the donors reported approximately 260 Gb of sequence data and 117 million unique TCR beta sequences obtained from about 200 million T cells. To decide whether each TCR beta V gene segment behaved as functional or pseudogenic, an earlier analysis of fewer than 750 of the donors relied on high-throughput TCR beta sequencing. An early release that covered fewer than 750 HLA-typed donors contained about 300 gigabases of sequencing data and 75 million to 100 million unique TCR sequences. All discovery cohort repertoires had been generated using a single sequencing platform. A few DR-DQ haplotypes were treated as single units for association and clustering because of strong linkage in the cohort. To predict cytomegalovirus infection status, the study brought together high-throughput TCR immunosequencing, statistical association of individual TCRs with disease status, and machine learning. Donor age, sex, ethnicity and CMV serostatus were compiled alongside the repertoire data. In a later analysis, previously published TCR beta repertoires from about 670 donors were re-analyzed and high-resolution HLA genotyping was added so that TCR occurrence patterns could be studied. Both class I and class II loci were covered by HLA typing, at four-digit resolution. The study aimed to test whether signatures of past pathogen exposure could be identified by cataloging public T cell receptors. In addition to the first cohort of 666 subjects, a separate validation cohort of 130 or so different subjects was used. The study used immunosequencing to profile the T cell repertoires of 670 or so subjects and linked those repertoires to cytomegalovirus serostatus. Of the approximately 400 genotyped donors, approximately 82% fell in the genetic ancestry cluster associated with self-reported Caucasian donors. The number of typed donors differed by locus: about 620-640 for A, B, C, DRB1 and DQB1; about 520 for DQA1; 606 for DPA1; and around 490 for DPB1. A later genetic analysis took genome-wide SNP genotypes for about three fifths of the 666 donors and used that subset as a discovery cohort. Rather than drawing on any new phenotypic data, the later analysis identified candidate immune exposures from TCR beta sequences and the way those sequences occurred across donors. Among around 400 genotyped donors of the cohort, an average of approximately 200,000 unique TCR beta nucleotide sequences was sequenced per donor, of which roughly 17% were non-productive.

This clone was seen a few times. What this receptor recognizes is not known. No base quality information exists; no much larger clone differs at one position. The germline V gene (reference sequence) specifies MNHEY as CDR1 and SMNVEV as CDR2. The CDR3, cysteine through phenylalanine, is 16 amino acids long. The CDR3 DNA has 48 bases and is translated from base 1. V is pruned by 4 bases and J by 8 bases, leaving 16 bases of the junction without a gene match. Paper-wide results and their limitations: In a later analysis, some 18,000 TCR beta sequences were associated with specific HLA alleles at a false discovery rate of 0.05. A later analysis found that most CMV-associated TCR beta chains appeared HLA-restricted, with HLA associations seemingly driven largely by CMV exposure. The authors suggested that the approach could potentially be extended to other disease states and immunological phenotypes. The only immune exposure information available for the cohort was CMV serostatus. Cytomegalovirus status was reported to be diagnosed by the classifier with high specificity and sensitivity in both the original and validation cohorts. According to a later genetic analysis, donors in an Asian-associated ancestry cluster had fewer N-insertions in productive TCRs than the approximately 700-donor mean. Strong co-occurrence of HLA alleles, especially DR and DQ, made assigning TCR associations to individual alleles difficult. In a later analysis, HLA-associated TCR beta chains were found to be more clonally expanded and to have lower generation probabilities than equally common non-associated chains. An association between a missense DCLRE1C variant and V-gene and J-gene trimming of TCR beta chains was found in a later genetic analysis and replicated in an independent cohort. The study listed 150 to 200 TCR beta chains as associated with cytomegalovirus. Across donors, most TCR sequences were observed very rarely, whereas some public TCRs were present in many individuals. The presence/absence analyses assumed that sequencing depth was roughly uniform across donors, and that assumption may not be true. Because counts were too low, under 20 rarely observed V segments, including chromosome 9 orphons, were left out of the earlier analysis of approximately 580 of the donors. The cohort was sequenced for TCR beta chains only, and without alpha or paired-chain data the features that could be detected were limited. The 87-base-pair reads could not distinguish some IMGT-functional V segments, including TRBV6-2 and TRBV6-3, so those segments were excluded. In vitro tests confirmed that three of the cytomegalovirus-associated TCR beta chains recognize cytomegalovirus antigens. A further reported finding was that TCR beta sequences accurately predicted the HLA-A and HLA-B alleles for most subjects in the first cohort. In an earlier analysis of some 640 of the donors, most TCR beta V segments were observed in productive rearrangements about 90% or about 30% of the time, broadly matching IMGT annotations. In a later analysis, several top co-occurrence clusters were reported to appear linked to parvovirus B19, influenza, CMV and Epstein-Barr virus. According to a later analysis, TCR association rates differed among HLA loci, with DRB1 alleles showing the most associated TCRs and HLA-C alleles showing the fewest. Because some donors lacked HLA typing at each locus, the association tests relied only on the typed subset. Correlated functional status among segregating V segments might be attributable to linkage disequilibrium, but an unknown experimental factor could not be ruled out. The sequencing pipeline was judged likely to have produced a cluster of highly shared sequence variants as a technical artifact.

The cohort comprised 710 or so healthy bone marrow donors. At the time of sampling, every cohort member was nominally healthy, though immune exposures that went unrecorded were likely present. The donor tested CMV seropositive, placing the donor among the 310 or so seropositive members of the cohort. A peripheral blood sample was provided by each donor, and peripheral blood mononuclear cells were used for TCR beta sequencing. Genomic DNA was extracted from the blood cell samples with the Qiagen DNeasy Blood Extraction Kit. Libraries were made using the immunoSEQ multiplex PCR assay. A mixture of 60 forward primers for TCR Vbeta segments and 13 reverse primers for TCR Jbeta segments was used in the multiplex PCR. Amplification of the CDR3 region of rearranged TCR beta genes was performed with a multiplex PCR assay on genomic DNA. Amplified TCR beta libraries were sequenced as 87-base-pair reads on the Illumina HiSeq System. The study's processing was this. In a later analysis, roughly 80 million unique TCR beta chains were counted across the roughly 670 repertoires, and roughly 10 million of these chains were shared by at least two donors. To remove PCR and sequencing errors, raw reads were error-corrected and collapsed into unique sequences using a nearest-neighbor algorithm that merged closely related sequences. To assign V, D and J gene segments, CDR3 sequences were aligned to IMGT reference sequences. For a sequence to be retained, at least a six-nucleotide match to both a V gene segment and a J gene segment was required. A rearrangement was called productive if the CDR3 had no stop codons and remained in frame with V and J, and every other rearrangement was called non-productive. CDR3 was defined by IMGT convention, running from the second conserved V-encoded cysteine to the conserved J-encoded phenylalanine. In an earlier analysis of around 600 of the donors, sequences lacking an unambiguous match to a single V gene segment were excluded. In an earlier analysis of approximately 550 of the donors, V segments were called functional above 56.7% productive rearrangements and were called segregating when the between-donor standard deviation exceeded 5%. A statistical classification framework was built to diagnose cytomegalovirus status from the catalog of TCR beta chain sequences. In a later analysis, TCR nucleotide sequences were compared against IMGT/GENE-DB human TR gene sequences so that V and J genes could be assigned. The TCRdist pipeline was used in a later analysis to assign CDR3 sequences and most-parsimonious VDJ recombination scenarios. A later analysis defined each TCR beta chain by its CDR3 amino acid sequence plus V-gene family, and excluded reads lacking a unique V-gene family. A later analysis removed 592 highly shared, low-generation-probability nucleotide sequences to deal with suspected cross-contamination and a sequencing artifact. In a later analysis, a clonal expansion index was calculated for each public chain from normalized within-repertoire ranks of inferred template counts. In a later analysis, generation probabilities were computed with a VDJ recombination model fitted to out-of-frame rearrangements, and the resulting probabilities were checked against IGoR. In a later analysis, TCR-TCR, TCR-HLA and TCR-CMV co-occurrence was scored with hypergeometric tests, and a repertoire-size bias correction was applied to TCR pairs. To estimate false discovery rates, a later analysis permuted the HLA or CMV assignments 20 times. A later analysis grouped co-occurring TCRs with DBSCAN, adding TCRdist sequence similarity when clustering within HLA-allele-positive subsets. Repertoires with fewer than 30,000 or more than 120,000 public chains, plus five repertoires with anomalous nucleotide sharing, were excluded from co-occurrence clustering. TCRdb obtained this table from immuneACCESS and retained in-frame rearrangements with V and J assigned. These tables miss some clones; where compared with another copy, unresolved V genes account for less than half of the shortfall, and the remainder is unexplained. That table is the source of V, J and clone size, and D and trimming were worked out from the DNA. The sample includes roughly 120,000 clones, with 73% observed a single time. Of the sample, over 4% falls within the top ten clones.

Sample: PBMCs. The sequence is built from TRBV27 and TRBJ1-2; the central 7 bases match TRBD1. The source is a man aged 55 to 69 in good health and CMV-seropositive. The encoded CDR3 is CASSSGRFEGAWGYTF. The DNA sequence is TGTGCCAGCAGTTCTGGGCGATTTGAGGGGGCGTGGGGCTACACCTTC.